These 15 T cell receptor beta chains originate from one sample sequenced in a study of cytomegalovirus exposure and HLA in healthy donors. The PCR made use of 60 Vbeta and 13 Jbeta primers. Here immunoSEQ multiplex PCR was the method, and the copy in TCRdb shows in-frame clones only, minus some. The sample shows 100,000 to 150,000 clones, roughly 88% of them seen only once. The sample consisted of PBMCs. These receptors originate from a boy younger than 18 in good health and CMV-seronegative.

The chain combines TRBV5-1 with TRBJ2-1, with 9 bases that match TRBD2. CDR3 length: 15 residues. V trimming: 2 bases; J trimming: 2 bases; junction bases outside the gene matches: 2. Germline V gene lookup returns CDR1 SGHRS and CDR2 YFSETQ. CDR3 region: CASSFPSGAYNEQFF. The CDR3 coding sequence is TGCGCCAGCAGCTTTCCTAGCGGGGCCTACAATGAGCAGTTCTTC.

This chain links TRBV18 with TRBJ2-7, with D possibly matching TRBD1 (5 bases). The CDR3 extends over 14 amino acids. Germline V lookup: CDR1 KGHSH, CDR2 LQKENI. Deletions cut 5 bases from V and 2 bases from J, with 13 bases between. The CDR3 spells CASSSNTGAYEQYF. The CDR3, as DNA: TGTGCCAGCTCATCCAATACAGGAGCCTACGAGCAGTACTTC.

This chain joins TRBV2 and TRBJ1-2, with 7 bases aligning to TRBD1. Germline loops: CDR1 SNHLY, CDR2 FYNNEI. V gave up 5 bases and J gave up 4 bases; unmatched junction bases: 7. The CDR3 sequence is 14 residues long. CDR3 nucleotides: TGTGCCAGCAGTCCCGGGACAGCAATCTATGGCTACACCTTC. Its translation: CASSPGTAIYGYTF.

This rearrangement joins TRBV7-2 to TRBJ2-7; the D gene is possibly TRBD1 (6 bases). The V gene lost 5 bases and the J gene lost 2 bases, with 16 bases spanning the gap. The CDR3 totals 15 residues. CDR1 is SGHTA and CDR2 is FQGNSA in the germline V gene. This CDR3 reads CASSQDRIGPYEQYF. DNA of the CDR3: TGTGCCAGCAGCCAGGACAGAATTGGACCCTACGAGCAGTACTTC.

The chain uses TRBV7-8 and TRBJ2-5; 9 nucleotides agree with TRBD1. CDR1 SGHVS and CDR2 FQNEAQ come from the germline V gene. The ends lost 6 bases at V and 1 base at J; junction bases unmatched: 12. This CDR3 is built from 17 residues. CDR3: CASSPPGQGTFQETQYF. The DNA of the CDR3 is TGTGCCAGCAGTCCTCCGGGACAGGGAACCTTCCAAGAGACCCAGTACTTC.

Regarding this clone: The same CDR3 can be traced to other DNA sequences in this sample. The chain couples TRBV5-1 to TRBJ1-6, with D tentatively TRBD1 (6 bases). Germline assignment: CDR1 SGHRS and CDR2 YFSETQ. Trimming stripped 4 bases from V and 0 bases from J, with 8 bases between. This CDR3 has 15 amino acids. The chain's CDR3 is CASSLDSSYNSPLHF. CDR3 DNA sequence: TGCGCCAGCAGCCTGGACAGCTCCTATAATTCACCCCTCCACTTT. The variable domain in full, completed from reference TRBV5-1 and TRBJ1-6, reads KAGVTQTPRYLIKTRGQQVTLSCSPISGHRSVSWYQQTPGQGLQFLFEYFSETQRNKGNFPGRFSGRQFSNSRSEMNVSTLELGDSALYLCASSLDSSYNSPLHFGNGTRLTVT.

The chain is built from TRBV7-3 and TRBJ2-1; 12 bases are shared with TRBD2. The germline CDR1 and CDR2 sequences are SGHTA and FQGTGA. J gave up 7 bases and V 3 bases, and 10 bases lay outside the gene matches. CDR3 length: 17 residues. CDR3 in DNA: TGTGCCAGCAGCTTGATCGGACTAGCGGGGCGTCGGAATGAGCAGTTCTTC. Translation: CASSLIGLAGRRNEQFF.

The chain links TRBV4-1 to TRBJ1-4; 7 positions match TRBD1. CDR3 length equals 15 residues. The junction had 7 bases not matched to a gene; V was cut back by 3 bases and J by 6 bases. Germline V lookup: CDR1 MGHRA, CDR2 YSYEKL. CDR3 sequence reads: CASSQADRRDEKLFF. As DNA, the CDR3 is TGCGCCAGCAGCCAGGCGGACAGGAGAGATGAAAAACTGTTTTTT.

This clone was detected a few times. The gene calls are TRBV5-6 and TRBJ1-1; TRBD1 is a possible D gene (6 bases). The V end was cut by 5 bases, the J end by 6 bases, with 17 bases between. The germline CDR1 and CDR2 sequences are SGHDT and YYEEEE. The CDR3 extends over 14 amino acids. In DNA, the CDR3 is TGTGCCAGCAGATCAGGGGTCGTTAGCTCTGAAGCTTTCTTT. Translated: CASRSGVVSSEAFF.

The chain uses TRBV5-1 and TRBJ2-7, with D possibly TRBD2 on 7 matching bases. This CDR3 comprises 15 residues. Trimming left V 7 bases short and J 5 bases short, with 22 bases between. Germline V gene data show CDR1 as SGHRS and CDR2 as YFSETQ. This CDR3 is CASAPAGAGTHEQYF. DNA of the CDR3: TGCGCCAGCGCCCCGGCGGGGGCGGGTACCCACGAGCAGTACTTC.

CDR3 protein: CASSLSVGGNYNEQFF. CDR3 in DNA: TGTGCCAGCAGCTTGTCAGTGGGAGGGAACTACAATGAGCAGTTCTTC. The genes are TRBV5-4 and TRBJ2-1; 7 nucleotides agree with TRBD2. Unmatched junction bases numbered 7, after V lost 1 base and J lost 3 bases. Germline loops: CDR1 SGHNT, CDR2 YYREEE (reference sequence). The CDR3 runs to 16 residues. The whole variable domain, remainder taken from reference TRBV5-4 and TRBJ2-1, is ETGVTQSPTHLIKTRGQQVTLRCSSQSGHNTVSWYQQALGQGPQFIFQYYREEENGRGNFPPRFSGLQFPNYSSELNVNALELDDSALYLCASSLSVGGNYNEQFFGPGTRLTVL.

The CDR3 DNA reads as TGTGCCAGCAGTGAAAAGTTAGCGGGCCCCCTGGGGCAGTACTTC. This sequence encodes CASSEKLAGPLGQYF. The gene calls are TRBV2 and TRBJ2-7, with 7 bases lining up with TRBD2. The CDR3 totals 15 residues. The ends lost 2 bases at V and 9 bases at J; junction bases unmatched: 13. CDR1 SNHLY and CDR2 FYNNEI come from the germline V gene.

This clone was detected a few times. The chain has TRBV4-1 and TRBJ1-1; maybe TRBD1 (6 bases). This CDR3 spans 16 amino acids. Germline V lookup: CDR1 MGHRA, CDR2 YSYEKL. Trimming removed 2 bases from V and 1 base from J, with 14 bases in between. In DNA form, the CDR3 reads TGCGCCAGCAGCCAAACCCTCCAGGGGTGGAACACTGAAGCTTTCTTT. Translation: CASSQTLQGWNTEAFF.

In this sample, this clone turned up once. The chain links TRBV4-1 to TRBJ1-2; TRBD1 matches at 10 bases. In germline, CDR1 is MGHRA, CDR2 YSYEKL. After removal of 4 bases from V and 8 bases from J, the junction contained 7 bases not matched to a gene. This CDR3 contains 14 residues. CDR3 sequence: CASSRPGQGYGYTF. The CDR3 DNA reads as TGCGCCAGCAGCCGGCCGGGACAGGGGTACGGCTACACCTTC.

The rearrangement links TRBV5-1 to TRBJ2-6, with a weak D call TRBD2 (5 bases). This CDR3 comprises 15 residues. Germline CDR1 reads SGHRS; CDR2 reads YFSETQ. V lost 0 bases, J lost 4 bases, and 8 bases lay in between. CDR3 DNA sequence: TGCGCCAGCAGCTTGGGCGGGTCCGGGGCCAACGTCCTGACTTTC. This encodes CASSLGGSGANVLTF.